The 8 T cell receptor beta chains presented below share a single source sample, sequenced in a study of beta chain features in type 1 diabetes. Antigen specificity for these receptors is unknown. Study-level findings and limits: All four CD4+ subsets of Type 1 diabetes patients contained TCRB CDR3s that were moderately but significantly shorter.

Since all of the isolated RNA was reverse transcribed, expressed TCRB transcripts were what got sequenced. Profiling relied on immunoSEQ multiplex PCR, and the TCRdb table lists in-frame clones only, not all of them. In the table there are 95,000 to 150,000 clones, about a sixth of which are singletons. Sequenced material: central memory CD4+ T cells from blood. Receptor source: a man in his thirties or forties with type 1 diabetes.

This clone was counted a few times. The rearrangement uses TRBV7-2 and TRBJ1-2; D unclear. The V end was cut by 5 bases, the J end by 3 bases, with 10 bases between. Germline values: CDR1 SGHTA, CDR2 FQGNSA. The CDR3 is made up of 13 amino acids. CDR3 nucleotides: TGTGCCAGCAGCGGATTAGAGGACTATGGCTACACCTTC. Translated, it gives CASSGLEDYGYTF. Looking up the rest from reference TRBV7-2 and TRBJ1-2 gives the full variable domain: GAGVSQSPSNKVTEKGKDVELRCDPISGHTALYWYRQSLGQGLEFLIYFQGNSAPDKSGLPSDRFSAERTGGSVSTLTIQRTQQEDSAVYLCASSGLEDYGYTFGSGTRLTVV.

This clone was seen a few times. This chain connects TRBV7-2 to TRBJ2-7; 9 positions match TRBD2. This CDR3 has 13 amino acids. Germline-derived CDR1 and CDR2 are SGHTA and FQGNSA. V shed 4 bases, J shed 7 bases, and the junction held 5 bases outside the gene matches. This chain's CDR3 is CASSYSGGMEQYF. The CDR3 coding sequence is TGTGCCAGCAGCTATAGCGGGGGCATGGAGCAGTACTTC.

The sample holds a few counts of this clone. The chain combines TRBV7-9 with TRBJ1-6; D is possibly TRBD1 (5 bases). The CDR3 is 13 residues long. Germline CDR1 SEHNR, CDR2 FQNEAQ (reference sequence). The V end was cut by 5 bases, the J end by 8 bases, with 10 bases between. The CDR3 protein is CASSKQDYSPLHF. CDR3 bases: TGTGCCAGCAGCAAACAGGATTATTCACCCCTCCACTTT.

To note about this clone: In the same sample, other DNA sequences code for this CDR3. J is TRBJ1-5 and V is TRBV30; 9 bases match TRBD1. V shed 2 bases and J 7 bases; nucleotides not matched to a gene: 3. In germline, CDR1 is GTSNPN, CDR2 SVGIG (reference sequence). This CDR3 region has 13 residues. The chain's CDR3 is CAWSMTGGQPQHF. CDR3 DNA sequence: TGTGCCTGGAGTATGACAGGGGGGCAGCCCCAGCATTTT.

This chain uses TRBV20-1 with TRBJ2-7; D not resolved. Germline loops: CDR1 DFQATT, CDR2 SNEGSKA (reference sequence). V dropped 5 bases and J dropped 3 bases, with 5 bases sitting between them. The length of the CDR3 is 10 residues. This CDR3 is CSAHNYEQYF. In nucleotides, the CDR3 is TGCAGTGCTCATAACTACGAGCAGTACTTC.

This clone showed up just a few times. The CDR3 DNA follows: TGTGCCAGCAGTGAAGTGGCCAGGGTGGCCTACGAGCAGTACTTC. It translates to CASSEVARVAYEQYF. The gene calls are TRBV6-1 and TRBJ2-5; D is perhaps TRBD1 (5 bases). The tail of the sequence fits TRBJ2-7 better, so the J call may be wrong. This CDR3 spans 15 amino acids. Germline CDR1 is MNHNS and CDR2 is SASEGT.

This sequence joins TRBV30 and TRBJ2-7; D is possibly TRBD1 or TRBD2 (5 bases each). Germline V gene sequence: CDR1 GTSNPN, CDR2 SVGIG (reference sequence). Trimming took off 2 bases at V and 6 bases at J, with 20 bases between the two ends. The CDR3 spans 15 residues. DNA of the CDR3: TGTGCCTGGAGTTCCCTTGGGGCCCGAGGAGGCGAGCAGTACTTC. Its protein is CAWSSLGARGGEQYF.

The V gene is TRBV6-5, the J gene TRBJ2-1; D is undetermined. V lost 0 bases to trimming and J lost 2 bases, with 5 bases between them. The CDR3 contains 14 residues. Germline V CDR1 and CDR2: MNHEY, SVGAGI. CDR3 in amino acids: CASSYSEAYNEQFF. In DNA form, the CDR3 reads TGTGCCAGCAGTTACTCAGAGGCCTACAATGAGCAGTTCTTC.